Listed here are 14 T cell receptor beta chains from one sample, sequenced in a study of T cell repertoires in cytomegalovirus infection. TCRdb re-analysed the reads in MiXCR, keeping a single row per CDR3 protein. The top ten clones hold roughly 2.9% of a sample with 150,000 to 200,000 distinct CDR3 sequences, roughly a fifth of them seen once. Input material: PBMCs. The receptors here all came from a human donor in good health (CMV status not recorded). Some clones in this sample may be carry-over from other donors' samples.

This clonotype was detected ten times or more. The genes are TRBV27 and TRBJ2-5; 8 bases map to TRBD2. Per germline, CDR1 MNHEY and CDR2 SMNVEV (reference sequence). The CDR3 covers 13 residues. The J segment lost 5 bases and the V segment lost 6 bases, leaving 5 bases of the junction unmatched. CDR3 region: CASRTSAQETQYF. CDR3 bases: TGTGCCAGCAGGACTAGCGCTCAGGAGACCCAGTACTTC.

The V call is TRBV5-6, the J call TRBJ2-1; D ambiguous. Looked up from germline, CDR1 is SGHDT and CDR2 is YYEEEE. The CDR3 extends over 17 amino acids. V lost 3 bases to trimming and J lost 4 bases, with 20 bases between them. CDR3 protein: CASSSPKQLFSYNEQFF. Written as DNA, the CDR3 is TGTGCCAGCAGCTCACCGAAACAGCTATTTTCTTACAATGAGCAGTTCTTC.

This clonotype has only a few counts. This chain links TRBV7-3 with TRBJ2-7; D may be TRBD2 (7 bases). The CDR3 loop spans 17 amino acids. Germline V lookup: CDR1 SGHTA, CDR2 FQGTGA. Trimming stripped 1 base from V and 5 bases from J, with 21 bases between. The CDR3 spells CASSLMIGGGWSDEQYF. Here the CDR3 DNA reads TGTGCCAGCAGCTTAATGATAGGGGGGGGCTGGTCGGACGAGCAGTACTTC.

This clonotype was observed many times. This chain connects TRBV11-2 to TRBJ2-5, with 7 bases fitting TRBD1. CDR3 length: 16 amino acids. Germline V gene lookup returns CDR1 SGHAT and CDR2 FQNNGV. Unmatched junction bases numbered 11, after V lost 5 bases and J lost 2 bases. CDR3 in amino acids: CASSIRTGVLQETQYF. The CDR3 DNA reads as TGTGCCAGCAGCATTAGGACAGGAGTTTTACAAGAGACCCAGTACTTC.

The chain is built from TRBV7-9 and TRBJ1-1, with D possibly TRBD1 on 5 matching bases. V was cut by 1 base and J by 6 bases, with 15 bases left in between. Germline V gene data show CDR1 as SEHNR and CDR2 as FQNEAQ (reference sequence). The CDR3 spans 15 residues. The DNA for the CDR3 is TGTGCCAGCAGCTTAGAAGCGGTAGGGGCGGCTGAAGCTTTCTTT. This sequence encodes CASSLEAVGAAEAFF.

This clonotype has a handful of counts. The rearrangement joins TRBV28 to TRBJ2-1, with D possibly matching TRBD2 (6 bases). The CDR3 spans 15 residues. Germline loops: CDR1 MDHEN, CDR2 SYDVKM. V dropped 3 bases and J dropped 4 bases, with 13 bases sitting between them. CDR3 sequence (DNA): TGTGCCAGCAGTTTGTTGGGGGGTCAGTACAATGAGCAGTTCTTC. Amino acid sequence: CASSLLGGQYNEQFF.

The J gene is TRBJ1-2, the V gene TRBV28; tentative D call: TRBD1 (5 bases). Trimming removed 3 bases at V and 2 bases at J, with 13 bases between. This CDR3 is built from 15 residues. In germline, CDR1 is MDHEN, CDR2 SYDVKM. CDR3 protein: CASSFGRELNYGYTF. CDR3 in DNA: TGTGCCAGCAGTTTCGGCAGGGAGCTCAACTATGGCTACACCTTC.

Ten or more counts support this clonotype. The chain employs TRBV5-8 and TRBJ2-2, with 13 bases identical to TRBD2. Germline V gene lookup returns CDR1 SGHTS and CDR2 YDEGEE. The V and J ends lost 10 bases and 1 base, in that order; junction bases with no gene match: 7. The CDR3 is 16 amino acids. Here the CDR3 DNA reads TGTGCCTTAGGGACTAGCGGGATTTTGAACACCGGGGAGCTGTTTTTT. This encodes CALGTSGILNTGELFF.

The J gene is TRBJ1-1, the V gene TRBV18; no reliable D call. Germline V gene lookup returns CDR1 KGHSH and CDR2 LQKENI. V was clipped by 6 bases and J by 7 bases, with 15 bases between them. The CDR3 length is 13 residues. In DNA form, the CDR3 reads TGTGCCAGCTCGTCGACTGACGGATATGAAGCTTTCTTT. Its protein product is CASSSTDGYEAFF.

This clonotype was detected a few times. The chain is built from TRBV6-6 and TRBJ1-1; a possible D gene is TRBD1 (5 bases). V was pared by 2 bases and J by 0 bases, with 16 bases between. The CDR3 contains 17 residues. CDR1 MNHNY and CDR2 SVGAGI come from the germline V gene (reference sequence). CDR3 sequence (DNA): TGTGCCAGCAGTTACCCCGCGATCGGACATATGAACACTGAAGCTTTCTTT. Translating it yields CASSYPAIGHMNTEAFF.

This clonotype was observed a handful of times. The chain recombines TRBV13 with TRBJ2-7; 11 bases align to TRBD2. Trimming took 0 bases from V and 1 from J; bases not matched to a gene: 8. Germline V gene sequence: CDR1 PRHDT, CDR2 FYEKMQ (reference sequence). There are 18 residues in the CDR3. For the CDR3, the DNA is TGTGCCAGCAGCTTAGGCCCTCTAACTAGCGGGAGTTCCTACGAGCAGTACTTC. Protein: CASSLGPLTSGSSYEQYF.

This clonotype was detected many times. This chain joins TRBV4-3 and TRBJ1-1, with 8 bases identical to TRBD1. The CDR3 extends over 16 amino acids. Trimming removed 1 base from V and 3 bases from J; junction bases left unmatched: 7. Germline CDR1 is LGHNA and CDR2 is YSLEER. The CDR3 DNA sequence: TGCGCCAGCAGCCAAGGGGCAGGGGGCATGTACACTGAAGCTTTCTTT. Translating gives CASSQGAGGMYTEAFF.

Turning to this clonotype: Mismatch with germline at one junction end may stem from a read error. The chain's CDR3 is CTWSGDFNEQYF. The CDR3 DNA reads TGTACCTGGAGTGGGGACTTCAACGAGCAGTACTTC. V and J are TRBV30 and TRBJ2-7, with D possibly matching TRBD2 (6 bases). The CDR3 spans 12 residues. CDR1 is GTSNPN, CDR2 SVGIG, per germline (reference sequence).

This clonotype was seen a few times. CDR3 nucleotides: TGTGCCAGTAGTGAGGGGGCCTCGTCCTACAATGAGCAGTTCTTC. Translation: CASSEGASSYNEQFF. The chain is built from TRBV19 and TRBJ2-1; 7 bases align to TRBD1. CDR1 LNHDA and CDR2 SQIVND come from the germline V gene (reference sequence). Losses at the gene ends were 5 bases for V and 1 base for J; bases not matched to a gene: 5. The CDR3 is 15 amino acids.